These T cell receptor beta chains were read from a single sample in a study of blood T cells in healthy people across ages. MiXCR, run by TCRdb on the 5' RACE reads, gives a single entry per CDR3 protein. The data show roughly 1,500,000 distinct CDR3 sequences, roughly 32% seen once. The sequenced material came from blood. All receptors come from a woman in her thirties in good health. Both conserved end residues are part of each CDR3. The D gene is left open where the match is weak. A clone size is listed for some rows: how often the clone was seen (once, few, many), or a class if it is expanded.

J gene: TRBJ2-4; clone size: .; V gene: TRBV2; D gene: .; CDR3 protein: CASSPELRADIQYF; CDR3 DNA: TGTGCCAGCAGTCCCGAGCTCAGGGCGGACATTCAGTACTTC
J gene: TRBJ1-2; clone size: few; V gene: TRBV7-2; D gene: .; CDR3 protein: CASSLGPGGRTGGYTF; CDR3 DNA: TGTGCCAGCAGCTTAGGCCCCGGCGGCCGGACGGGGGGCTACACCTTC
J gene: TRBJ2-1; clone size: .; V gene: TRBV5-1; D gene: .; CDR3 protein: CASSSLRVGDYNEQFF; CDR3 DNA: TGCGCCAGCAGCTCCCTCAGGGTTGGGGATTACAATGAGCAGTTCTTC
J gene: TRBJ1-2; clone size: few; V gene: TRBV10-3; D gene: .; CDR3 protein: CAVEAGEDYGYTF; CDR3 DNA: TGTGCCGTAGAGGCAGGGGAAGACTATGGCTACACCTTC
J gene: TRBJ1-1; clone size: .; V gene: TRBV20-1; D gene: .; CDR3 protein: CSARKGGGYGMNTEAFF; CDR3 DNA: TGCAGTGCAAGGAAGGGAGGTGGTTACGGAATGAACACTGAAGCTTTCTTT
J gene: TRBJ1-5; clone size: .; V gene: TRBV20-1; D gene: .; CDR3 protein: CSARDPQGGQPQHF; CDR3 DNA: TGCAGTGCCAGGGACCCACAGGGTGGCCAGCCCCAGCATTTT
J gene: TRBJ1-1; clone size: .; V gene: TRBV5-1; D gene: TRBD1; CDR3 protein: CASSLEGQMNTEAFF; CDR3 DNA: TGCGCCAGCAGCTTGGAGGGACAGATGAACACTGAAGCTTTCTTT
J gene: TRBJ2-5; clone size: few; V gene: TRBV5-5; D gene: TRBD1; CDR3 protein: CASSWAGTGLREQYF; CDR3 DNA: TGTGCCAGCAGCTGGGCCGGGACAGGGCTCAGGGAGCAGTACTTC
J gene: TRBJ2-5; clone size: .; V gene: TRBV5-6; D gene: .; CDR3 protein: CASSTVGTAETQYF; CDR3 DNA: TGTGCCAGCAGTACTGTCGGGACCGCGGAGACCCAGTACTTC
J gene: TRBJ2-7; clone size: .; V gene: TRBV4-2; D gene: TRBD1; CDR3 protein: CASSQGRDRVEQYF; CDR3 DNA: TGTGCCAGCAGCCAAGGGAGGGACAGGGTCGAGCAGTACTTC
J gene: TRBJ1-1; clone size: few; V gene: TRBV4-2; D gene: TRBD1; CDR3 protein: CASSHLTGVPEAFF; CDR3 DNA: TGTGCCAGCAGCCATCTCACAGGGGTCCCTGAAGCTTTCTTT
J gene: TRBJ2-5; clone size: .; V gene: TRBV5-1; D gene: TRBD1; CDR3 protein: CASSPYQGTGGPETQYF; CDR3 DNA: TGCGCCAGCAGCCCCTATCAGGGGACAGGGGGCCCGGAGACCCAGTACTTC
J gene: TRBJ2-3; clone size: .; V gene: TRBV11-2; D gene: .; CDR3 protein: CASSSIRRPGDTQYF; CDR3 DNA: TGTGCCAGCAGCTCAATACGGCGGCCCGGAGATACGCAGTATTTT
J gene: TRBJ1-2; clone size: once; V gene: TRBV29-1; D gene: .; CDR3 protein: CSVTGTNDYGYTF; CDR3 DNA: TGCAGCGTGACCGGGACAAACGACTATGGCTACACCTTC
J gene: TRBJ2-1; clone size: few; V gene: TRBV5-1; D gene: .; CDR3 protein: CASSLATGEEREQFF; CDR3 DNA: TGCGCCAGCAGCTTGGCTACAGGAGAAGAGCGTGAGCAGTTCTTC
J gene: TRBJ2-1; clone size: .; V gene: TRBV7-3; D gene: TRBD2; CDR3 protein: CASSLTSQREGPRYNEQFF; CDR3 DNA: TGTGCCAGCAGCTTAACGTCCCAGCGGGAGGGGCCCCGATACAATGAGCAGTTCTTC
J gene: TRBJ2-5; clone size: few; V gene: TRBV28; D gene: .; CDR3 protein: CASSPKRGRVGETQYF; CDR3 DNA: TGTGCCAGCAGTCCTAAAAGGGGTCGGGTCGGAGAGACCCAGTACTTC
J gene: TRBJ1-2; clone size: many; V gene: TRBV13; D gene: TRBD1; CDR3 protein: CAAGTGFVYTF; CDR3 DNA: TGTGCCGCAGGGACAGGTTTTGTGTACACCTTC